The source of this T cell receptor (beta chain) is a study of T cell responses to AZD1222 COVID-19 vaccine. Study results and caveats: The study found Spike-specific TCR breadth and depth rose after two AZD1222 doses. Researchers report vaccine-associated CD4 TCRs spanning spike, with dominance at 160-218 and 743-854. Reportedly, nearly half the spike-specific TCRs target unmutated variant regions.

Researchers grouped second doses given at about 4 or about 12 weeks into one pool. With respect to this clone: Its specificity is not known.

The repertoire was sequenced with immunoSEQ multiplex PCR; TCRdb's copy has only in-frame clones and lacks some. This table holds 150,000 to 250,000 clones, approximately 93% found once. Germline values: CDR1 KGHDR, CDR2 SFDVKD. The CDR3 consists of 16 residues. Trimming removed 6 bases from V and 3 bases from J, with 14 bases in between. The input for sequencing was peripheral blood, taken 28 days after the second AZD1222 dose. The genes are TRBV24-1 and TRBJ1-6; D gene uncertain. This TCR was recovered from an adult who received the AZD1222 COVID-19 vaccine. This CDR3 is CATSWRNMGYNSPLHF. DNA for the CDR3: TGTGCCACCAGTTGGAGAAACATGGGCTATAATTCACCCCTCCACTTT.